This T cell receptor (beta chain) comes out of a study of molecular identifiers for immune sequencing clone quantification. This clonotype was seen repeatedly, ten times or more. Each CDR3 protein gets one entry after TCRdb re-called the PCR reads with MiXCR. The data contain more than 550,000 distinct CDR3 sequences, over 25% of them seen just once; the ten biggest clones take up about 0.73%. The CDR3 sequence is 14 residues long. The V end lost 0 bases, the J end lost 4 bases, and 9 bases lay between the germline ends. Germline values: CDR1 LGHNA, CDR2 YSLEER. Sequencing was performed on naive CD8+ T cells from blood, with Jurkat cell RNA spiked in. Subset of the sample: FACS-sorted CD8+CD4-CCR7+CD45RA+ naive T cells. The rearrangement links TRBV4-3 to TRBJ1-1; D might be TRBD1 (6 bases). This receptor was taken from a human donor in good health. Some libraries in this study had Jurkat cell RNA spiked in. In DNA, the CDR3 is TGCGCCAGCAGCCAAGATGGGGGGCCCACTGAAGCTTTCTTT. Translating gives CASSQDGGPTEAFF.